The rows below give T cell receptor beta chains drawn from one sample of a study of shared clonotypes between healthy human individuals. Assay used: immunoSEQ multiplex PCR; TCRdb lists only in-frame clones, some missing. The sample lists around 600,000 clones, around 97% occurring once. The sequencing sample was made of naive CD4+ T cells sorted from blood. These receptors were collected from a woman in her twenties or thirties in good health. Both conserved end residues are part of each CDR3. The order of the fields is D gene, clone size, V gene, J gene, CDR3 protein, CDR3 DNA. D genes are given only for firm matches. The size of a clone is reported for some rows only, either as once, few or many, or as a class for expanded clones.

-	-	TRBV25-1	TRBJ1-2	CASYTGGGYTF	TGTGCCAGCTACACGGGGGGAGGCTACACCTTC
-	-	TRBV7-8	TRBJ1-4	CASSLERSATNEKLFF	TGTGCCAGCAGCTTAGAACGGTCGGCAACTAATGAAAAACTGTTTTTT
-	-	TRBV2	TRBJ1-5	CASSYTRGASNQPQHF	TGTGCCAGCAGCTACACGCGAGGGGCTAGCAATCAGCCCCAGCATTTT
TRBD2	-	TRBV28	TRBJ2-7	CASSRDGAGLYEQYF	TGTGCCAGCAGTCGGGACGGAGCGGGACTTTACGAGCAGTACTTC
-	-	TRBV5-1	TRBJ2-5	CASSSGSRQETQYF	TGCGCCAGCAGCTCCGGGTCGCGCCAAGAGACCCAGTACTTC
TRBD1	-	TRBV9	TRBJ2-7	CASSGGQGPYEQYF	TGTGCCAGCAGCGGCGGACAGGGTCCCTACGAGCAGTACTTC
TRBD1	-	TRBV4-1	TRBJ2-4	CASSQGQGLLAKNIQYF	TGCGCCAGCAGCCAAGGACAGGGTCTACTAGCCAAAAACATTCAGTACTTC
-	-	TRBV6-5	TRBJ2-1	CASSYSPDNEQFF	TGTGCCAGCAGTTACTCGCCAGACAATGAGCAGTTCTTC
TRBD1	-	TRBV5-1	TRBJ2-1	CASSLGQGLRAGYNEQFF	TGCGCCAGCAGCCTGGGACAGGGGCTTAGAGCGGGGTACAATGAGCAGTTCTTC
-	-	TRBV6-5	TRBJ1-2	CASSPRNYGYTF	TGTGCCAGCAGTCCACGTAACTATGGCTACACCTTC
-	-	TRBV7-8	TRBJ2-7	CASSLGVTEQEQYF	TGTGCCAGCAGCTTAGGGGTCACCGAGCAAGAGCAGTACTTC
-	-	TRBV2	TRBJ1-1	CASSLQGNTEAFF	TGTGCCAGCAGTCTCCAGGGGAACACTGAAGCTTTCTTT
-	-	TRBV5-1	TRBJ2-3	CASSRRAITDTQYF	TGCGCCAGCAGCCGGCGGGCTATCACAGATACGCAGTATTTT
-	-	TRBV18	TRBJ2-7	CASSPRNGGSYEQYF	TGTGCCAGCTCACCTCGGAATGGGGGCTCCTACGAGCAGTACTTC
TRBD1	-	TRBV28	TRBJ2-7	CASSNDRGRAYEQYF	TGTGCCAGCAGTAATGACAGGGGGCGGGCCTACGAGCAGTACTTC
-	once	TRBV10-3	TRBJ1-4	CAISESGTSNEKLFF	TGTGCCATCAGTGAGTCAGGGACCTCTAATGAAAAACTGTTTTTT
-	once	TRBV5-4	TRBJ2-5	CASSSGQKQETQYF	TGTGCCAGCAGCTCCGGACAGAAGCAAGAGACCCAGTACTTC
-	-	TRBV19	TRBJ1-4	CASSGATNEKLFF	TGTGCCAGTTCGGGAGCAACTAATGAAAAACTGTTTTTT
-	-	TRBV7-8	TRBJ2-1	CASSSRTGSYNEQFF	TGTGCCAGCAGCTCGAGGACTGGGTCCTACAATGAGCAGTTCTTC
-	-	TRBV6-6	TRBJ1-3	CASSYEDNSGNTIYF	TGTGCCAGCAGTTACGAGGACAACTCTGGAAACACCATATATTTT
-	-	TRBV6-6	TRBJ1-2	CASGVNYGYTF	TGTGCCAGCGGGGTAAACTATGGCTACACCTTC
TRBD2	-	TRBV5-4	TRBJ2-7	CASSPGQVAGLAGSEQYF	TGTGCCAGCAGCCCAGGACAGGTTGCCGGACTAGCGGGTTCTGAGCAGTACTTC